The 3 T cell receptor beta chains in this list originate from one sample, sequenced in a study of T-cell memory formation after mild COVID-19. TCRdb processed the 5' RACE reads anew with MiXCR; each CDR3 protein has one entry. The table has 550,000 to 600,000 distinct CDR3 sequences, 15% to 20% seen once. The source material was PBMCs or a T cell subset sorted from them (not recorded which). All receptors come from an adult woman who had mild COVID-19 (a few samples of this study predate the infection). Cell type and time point are not known.

The genes are TRBV30 and TRBJ1-2; D unclear. The CDR3 has 12 amino acids. Per germline, CDR1 GTSNPN and CDR2 SVGIG (reference sequence). Trimming took 3 bases from V and 8 from J, leaving 13 bases between them. The CDR3 here is CAWRKRAGGYTF. The CDR3 nucleotides are TGTGCCTGGAGGAAGAGGGCTGGGGGCTACACCTTC.

The rearrangement uses TRBV5-8 and TRBJ2-3; 11 bases match TRBD2. This CDR3 comprises 18 residues. Per germline, CDR1 SGHTS and CDR2 YDEGEE. J lost 2 bases, V lost 1 base, and 9 bases had no gene match. CDR3 protein: CASSLLSSGGQPTDTQYF. CDR3 bases: TGTGCCAGCAGCTTGTTGTCTAGCGGGGGGCAACCCACAGATACGCAGTATTTT.

This clonotype has just a few counts. V gene TRBV20-1 combines with J gene TRBJ2-2, with D perhaps matching TRBD2 (6 bases). Trimming removed 6 bases at V and 3 bases at J, with 14 bases between. The CDR3 extends over 14 amino acids. Germline values: CDR1 DFQATT, CDR2 SNEGSKA (reference sequence). The CDR3 DNA follows: TGCAGTGCAACTCCGGGACTCTACACCGGGGAGCTGTTTTTT. Its translation is CSATPGLYTGELFF.